This TCR beta chain was obtained from a study of CD8+CD57+ T cells in acquired aplastic anemia. Findings and limits, study-wide: No significant difference in CD8+ Simpson's diversity was found between patients and controls.

Turning to this clonotype: Antigen unknown.

Trimming cost V 6 bases and J 7 bases; bases outside gene matches: 2. The CDR3 has 13 residues. Germline values: CDR1 MGHDK, CDR2 SYGVNS. CDR3 and TCR beta VDJ profiling relied on genomic DNA as the template. TCRdb reprocessed the reads via MiXCR and lists one record per CDR3 protein. The table records some 130,000 distinct CDR3 sequences, 48% of them present only once. This TCR derives from a human donor in good health, serving as a control. This rearrangement joins TRBV25-1 to TRBJ1-6; TRBD1 matches 8 bases. What was sequenced was sorted CD4+, CD8+, or CD8+CD57+ T cells (not recorded which) from PBMCs. Written as DNA, the CDR3 is TGTGCCAGCAGGACAGGGGTCAATTCACCCCTCCACTTT. This codes for CASRTGVNSPLHF. The full variable domain, rest sourced from reference TRBV25-1 and TRBJ1-6, is EADIYQTPRYLVIGTGKKITLECSQTMGHDKMYWYQQDPGMELHLIHYSYGVNSTEKGDLSSESTVSRIRTEHFPLTLESARPSHTSQYLCASRTGVNSPLHFGNGTRLTVT.